This TCR beta chain was observed in a study of shared clonotypes between healthy human individuals. CDR1 is SQVTM, CDR2 ANQGSEA, per germline. With V trimmed by 2 bases and J by 2 bases, 12 bases remained unmatched. The CDR3 totals 17 residues. Only in-frame clones appear in the TCRdb table, and some are missing; sequencing was by immunoSEQ multiplex PCR. The sample contains over a million clones, about 98% of which appear only once. Naive CD45RA+ and memory CD45RA-negative subsets were split from CD4+ cells. The clonotype was recovered from a man aged 30 to 45 in good health. This rearrangement joins TRBV29-1 to TRBJ2-7; 10 nucleotides match TRBD2. The source material was naive CD4+ T cells sorted from blood. Regarding subset: CD45RA+ positively selected. This CDR3 reads CSVERGLLLAGPYEQYF. CDR3 sequence (DNA): TGCAGCGTTGAACGTGGTCTTCTACTAGCGGGACCCTACGAGCAGTACTTC.